The 32 T cell receptor beta chains below were found in one sample sequenced in a study of high-grade serous ovarian cancer treatment subgroups. Tumor tissue was taken before any definitive surgery or chemotherapy was given. The protocol was immunoSEQ multiplex PCR, while the TCRdb copy is restricted to in-frame clones and leaves out a portion. The sample has about 2,100 clones; around three quarters are singletons. Material for sequencing was tumor tissue. These receptors all come from a human donor with high-grade serous ovarian cancer.

The CDR3 is CASSRGLNYGYTF. The CDR3 DNA reads as TGTGCCAGTAGTCGCGGACTTAACTATGGCTACACCTTC. V is TRBV19 and J is TRBJ1-2; D remains unclear. There are 13 residues in the CDR3. CDR1 is LNHDA, CDR2 SQIVND, per germline (reference sequence). Trimming stripped 5 bases from V and 1 base from J, with 8 bases between. Supplemented by reference TRBV19 and TRBJ1-2, the full variable domain reads DGGITQSPKYLFRKEGQNVTLSCEQNLNHDAMYWYRQDPGQGLRLIYYSQIVNDFQKGDIAEGYSVSREKKESFPLTVTSAQKNPTAFYLCASSRGLNYGYTFGSGTRLTVV.

The rearrangement links TRBV5-1 to TRBJ2-5; D may match TRBD1 or TRBD2 (5 bases each). The V and J ends lost 4 bases and 1 base respectively, with 11 bases between them. This CDR3 contains 14 residues. Germline CDR1 and CDR2: SGHRS and YFSETQ. CDR3 coding DNA: TGCGCCAGCAGCCGGGACGGGGTCCAAGAGACCCAGTACTTC. Translation: CASSRDGVQETQYF.

This chain joins TRBV2 and TRBJ2-3, with D possibly TRBD1 on 5 matching bases. The CDR3 consists of 17 residues. Germline loops: CDR1 SNHLY, CDR2 FYNNEI. The V and J ends lost 6 bases and 2 bases respectively, with 21 bases between them. CDR3: CASRTLLRTQFTDTQYF. The CDR3 region has the DNA TGTGCCAGCAGGACACTTCTGCGGACACAATTCACAGATACGCAGTATTTT.

V gene TRBV5-1 combines with J gene TRBJ2-3; 8 bases match TRBD1. The CDR3 runs 15 residues. CDR1 is SGHRS and CDR2 is YFSETQ in the germline V gene. V lost 0 bases and J lost 4; bases outside the gene matches: 4. CDR3 sequence (DNA): TGCGCCAGCAGCTTGGCTCAGGGGGCCCCAGATACGCAGTATTTT. Translation: CASSLAQGAPDTQYF.

This sequence joins TRBV19 and TRBJ1-5, with 10 bases that match TRBD1. From germline, CDR1 is LNHDA and CDR2 SQIVND (reference sequence). CDR3 size: 15 residues. V gave up 4 bases and J gave up 6 bases; unmatched junction bases: 6. In nucleotides, the CDR3 is TGTGCCAGTAGTAAAGGGACAGGGGCAGGTCAGCCCCAGCATTTT. Protein sequence: CASSKGTGAGQPQHF.

This clone appeared a single time. This chain joins TRBV7-2 and TRBJ2-5; a possible D gene is TRBD2 (6 bases). The J call may be incorrect, as the DNA end agrees better with TRBJ2-7. CDR1 and CDR2 from the germline V gene are SGHTA and FQGNSA. CDR3 size: 15 residues. The CDR3 is CASSLGGGSAYEQYF. The DNA of the CDR3 is TGTGCCAGCAGCTTAGGTGGGGGGAGTGCGTACGAGCAGTACTTC.

V gene TRBV5-6 combines with J gene TRBJ1-2; possible D gene TRBD1, 5 bases. The V gene's germline CDR1 is SGHDT and CDR2 YYEEEE. CDR3 size: 13 residues. Deletions cut 6 bases from V and 7 bases from J, with 16 bases between. Written as DNA, the CDR3 is TGTGCCAGCACCCCGGGGCAGGCCTTTGGCTACACCTTC. It yields the protein CASTPGQAFGYTF.

This sequence joins TRBV5-1 and TRBJ2-1; no clear D. Germline CDR1 and CDR2: SGHRS and YFSETQ. This CDR3 is built from 15 residues. V lost 0 bases and J lost 0, with 7 bases in between. The CDR3 spells CASSLDSRSYNEQFF. The CDR3 coding sequence is TGCGCCAGCAGCTTGGACAGTCGCTCCTACAATGAGCAGTTCTTC.

V and J are TRBV15 and TRBJ1-2; D remains unclear. Germline values: CDR1 LNHNV, CDR2 YYDKDF (reference sequence). V lost 0 bases, J lost 8 bases, and 10 bases lay in between. The length of the CDR3 is 13 residues. The CDR3 sequence is CATSRDPGWGYTF. In nucleotides, the CDR3 is TGTGCCACCAGCAGAGATCCCGGGTGGGGCTACACCTTC.

This chain joins TRBV6-1 and TRBJ2-3, with D unresolved. V gave up 4 bases and J gave up 2 bases, with 13 bases separating them. The CDR3 is 15 amino acids. Germline loops: CDR1 MNHNS, CDR2 SASEGT. The CDR3 nucleotides read TGTGCCAGCAGTGGAAAGGTCCGATTCACAGATACGCAGTATTTT. Translating gives CASSGKVRFTDTQYF.

The chain links TRBV5-5 to TRBJ2-2; 7 bases align to TRBD1. The CDR3 contains 14 residues. Germline loops: CDR1 SGHKS, CDR2 YYEKEE (reference sequence). V gave up 9 bases and J gave up 8 bases; unmatched junction bases: 13. The CDR3 coding sequence is TGTGCCACTCGGCAGGGGGAAAATATAGGGGAGCTGTTTTTT. Protein: CATRQGENIGELFF.

This chain uses TRBV18 with TRBJ1-1; perhaps TRBD1 as D (6 bases). The CDR3 has 14 residues. Per germline, CDR1 KGHSH and CDR2 LQKENI. Trimming pared 0 bases from V and 4 bases from J, leaving 9 bases between. The CDR3 loop is CASSPPQGTTEAFF. The CDR3 coding sequence is TGTGCCAGCTCACCACCGCAGGGGACCACTGAAGCTTTCTTT.

This rearrangement joins TRBV7-6 to TRBJ2-1, with 8 bases aligning to TRBD2. The CDR3 has 12 residues. CDR1 SGHVS and CDR2 FNYEAQ come from the germline V gene. J gave up 16 bases and V 6 bases, and 11 bases lay outside the gene matches. The DNA for the CDR3 is TGTGCCAGCAGGTCGACTAGCGCCAAGCTTTTCTTC. Translating it yields CASRSTSAKLFF. Full variable domain (remainder filled in from reference TRBV7-6 and TRBJ2-1): GAGVSQSPRYKVTKRGQDVALRCDPISGHVSLYWYRQALGQGPEFLTYFNYEAQQDKSGLPNDRFSAERPEGSISTLTIQRTEQRDSAMYRCASRSTSAKLFFGPGTRLTVL.

The J gene is TRBJ1-3, the V gene TRBV5-5; D ambiguous. V dropped 4 bases and J dropped 0 bases, with 11 bases sitting between them. The CDR3 runs to 15 residues. CDR1 SGHKS and CDR2 YYEKEE come from the germline V gene (reference sequence). CDR3 sequence reads: CASSQNPDSGNTIYF. CDR3 sequence (DNA): TGTGCCAGCAGCCAAAACCCAGACTCTGGAAACACCATATATTTT.

The chain combines TRBV5-1 with TRBJ2-1; 8 bases agree with TRBD2. Germline V gene sequence: CDR1 SGHRS, CDR2 YFSETQ. The trim removed 0 bases at V and 0 bases at J, leaving 5 bases unmatched. CDR3 length equals 17 residues. CDR3 nucleotides: TGCGCCAGCAGCTTGGACGGGGGGGCCCTCTCCTACAATGAGCAGTTCTTC. Its protein is CASSLDGGALSYNEQFF. Combining the CDR3 with reference TRBV5-1 and TRBJ2-1 gives the whole variable domain KAGVTQTPRYLIKTRGQQVTLSCSPISGHRSVSWYQQTPGQGLQFLFEYFSETQRNKGNFPGRFSGRQFSNSRSEMNVSTLELGDSALYLCASSLDGGALSYNEQFFGPGTRLTVL.

The V gene is TRBV6-6, the J gene TRBJ1-2; no clear D gene. Germline-derived CDR1 and CDR2 are MNHNY and SVGAGI (reference sequence). The CDR3 loop spans 13 amino acids. With 8 bases removed from V and 2 bases from J, the gap between germline ends came to 12 bases. CDR3 coding DNA: TGTGCCAGCGGTGAGGTGGGGAACTATGGCTACACCTTC. It specifies CASGEVGNYGYTF.

The chain employs TRBV21-1 and TRBJ2-5. TRBV21-1 is a documented pseudogene. The CDR3 sequence is 15 residues long. CDR3 protein: CASSKALQDGETQYF. CDR3 coding DNA: TGTGCCAGCAGCAAAGCGCTTCAAGATGGGGAGACCCAGTACTTC.

The rearrangement joins TRBV18 to TRBJ2-7; D possibly corresponds to TRBD2 (6 bases). CDR1 KGHSH and CDR2 LQKENI come from the germline V gene. CDR3 length: 12 amino acids. The V end lost 4 bases, the J end lost 5 bases, and 9 bases lay between the germline ends. CDR3 residues: CASSLSGDEQYF. In DNA form, the CDR3 reads TGTGCCAGCTCACTCTCGGGGGACGAGCAGTACTTC.

This clone was counted a single time. The CDR3 region has the DNA TGCGCCAGCAGCGGCGGGCCTAACACCGGGGAGCTGTTTTTT. It yields the protein CASSGGPNTGELFF. The V and J genes are TRBV10-2 and TRBJ2-2, with D possibly being TRBD2 (5 bases). Germline V gene lookup returns CDR1 WSHSY and CDR2 SAAADI. This CDR3 spans 14 amino acids. The ends were cut back, 6 bases at V and 2 bases at J, with 10 bases in the middle.

This clone was found a few times. The chain has TRBV5-4 and TRBJ2-5; D is uncertain. V was cut by 4 bases and J by 6 bases, with 10 bases left in between. This CDR3 comprises 12 residues. Germline values: CDR1 SGHNT, CDR2 YYREEE (reference sequence). The CDR3 DNA reads TGTGCCAGCAGCCTGGCCCCACAGACCCAGTACTTC. This translates into CASSLAPQTQYF.

V and J are TRBV19 and TRBJ2-1; TRBD2 is a possible D gene (5 bases). The germline V and J ends were trimmed by 5 bases and 1 base, with 18 bases remaining between them. Per the germline V gene, CDR1 is LNHDA and CDR2 is SQIVND (reference sequence). This CDR3 has 17 amino acids. DNA for the CDR3: TGTGCCAGTAGTGGGAGTTGGAAAGACGAATCCTACAATGAGCAGTTCTTC. This gives the protein CASSGSWKDESYNEQFF.

V and J are TRBV2 and TRBJ2-5; either TRBD1 or TRBD2 may fit D (5 bases each). The CDR3 runs 11 residues. Germline values: CDR1 SNHLY, CDR2 FYNNEI. Trimming pared 8 bases from V and 11 bases from J, leaving 15 bases between. The CDR3 bases are TGTGCCAGCGGGACCTCCGGGCGGCAGTACTTC. Its translation: CASGTSGRQYF.

The rearrangement links TRBV10-3 to TRBJ2-5, with D perhaps TRBD1 (5 bases). Trimming took 8 bases from V and 2 from J, leaving 12 bases between them. The CDR3 contains 13 residues. CDR1 and CDR2 (germline): ENHRY, SYGVKD. The CDR3 loop is CAIGARPQETQYF. The CDR3 nucleotides read TGTGCCATCGGGGCTAGACCACAAGAGACCCAGTACTTC.

The chain joins TRBV5-1 to TRBJ2-6; D unclear. Germline CDR1 reads SGHRS; CDR2 reads YFSETQ. The CDR3 is 15 amino acids. V dropped 3 bases and J dropped 0 bases, with 7 bases sitting between them. The DNA of the CDR3 is TGCGCCAGCAGCTCGAGTAACTCTGGGGCCAACGTCCTGACTTTC. Its protein product is CASSSSNSGANVLTF.

The chain carries TRBV7-2 and TRBJ1-5; D unresolved. V dropped 5 bases and J dropped 10 bases, with 15 bases sitting between them. CDR1 is SGHTA and CDR2 is FQGNSA in the germline V gene. CDR3 length equals 13 residues. CDR3: CASSPRPLEPQHF. The CDR3 DNA reads as TGTGCCAGCAGCCCTCGGCCCCTTGAACCCCAGCATTTT.

The gene calls are TRBV30 and TRBJ2-3, with 7 positions matching TRBD2. J gave up 10 bases and V 0 bases, and 7 bases lay outside the gene matches. CDR1 is GTSNPN and CDR2 is SVGIG in the germline V gene (reference sequence). This CDR3 is 13 amino acids long. The CDR3 loop is CAWSVTRGGAQYF. Here the CDR3 DNA reads TGTGCCTGGAGTGTAACTCGCGGGGGAGCGCAGTATTTT.

The rearrangement links TRBV11-2 to TRBJ2-1; D is undetermined. The CDR3 is 12 residues long. V lost 3 bases, J lost 9 bases, and 9 bases lay in between. The germline gives CDR1 SGHAT, CDR2 FQNNGV. The CDR3 region has the DNA TGTGCCAGCAGCTTGCGCCGTAGTGAGCAGTTCTTC. Its protein is CASSLRRSEQFF.

This rearrangement joins TRBV7-2 to TRBJ1-3, with no clear D. The CDR3 is 14 residues long. Looked up from germline, CDR1 is SGHTA and CDR2 is FQGNSA. The V gene lost 1 base and the J gene lost 2 bases, with 6 bases spanning the gap. The CDR3 DNA follows: TGTGCCAGCAGCTTAGGGACGGCTGGAAACACCATATATTTT. This sequence encodes CASSLGTAGNTIYF. Variable domain in full (rest from reference TRBV7-2 and TRBJ1-3): GAGVSQSPSNKVTEKGKDVELRCDPISGHTALYWYRQSLGQGLEFLIYFQGNSAPDKSGLPSDRFSAERTGGSVSTLTIQRTQQEDSAVYLCASSLGTAGNTIYFGEGSWLTVV.

This clone was counted a single time. The V gene is TRBV29-1, the J gene TRBJ2-1; TRBD1 matches at 7 bases. This CDR3 region has 11 residues. V shed 7 bases and J 7 bases; nucleotides not matched to a gene: 4. Germline CDR1 and CDR2: SQVTM and ANQGSEA. CDR3 in amino acids: CSEGADNEQFF. The CDR3 nucleotides are TGCAGCGAGGGGGCGGATAATGAGCAGTTCTTC.

The gene calls are TRBV11-2 and TRBJ1-1, with D possibly matching TRBD1 (5 bases). Germline V CDR1 and CDR2: SGHAT, FQNNGV. V lost 2 bases and J 3 bases, leaving 13 bases between the germline ends. CDR3 length equals 15 residues. This CDR3 is CASSLRGNPDTEAFF. CDR3 bases: TGTGCCAGCAGCTTAAGGGGAAATCCGGACACTGAAGCTTTCTTT.

This chain connects TRBV7-2 to TRBJ2-3; 11 nucleotides agree with TRBD2. CDR1 is SGHTA and CDR2 is FQGNSA in the germline V gene. Germline trimming cut 1 base from V and 2 bases from J; bases unmatched to any gene: 5. This CDR3 spans 17 amino acids. The CDR3 sequence: CASSLVAGGPDTDTQYF. The DNA for the CDR3 is TGTGCCAGCAGCTTAGTAGCGGGGGGGCCGGACACAGATACGCAGTATTTT.

The genes are TRBV5-5 and TRBJ2-6; 9 bases match TRBD1. CDR3 length: 17 residues. Germline-derived CDR1 and CDR2 are SGHKS and YYEKEE (reference sequence). The V and J ends lost 0 bases and 2 bases, in that order; junction bases with no gene match: 3. The CDR3 DNA follows: TGTGCCAGCAGCTTGGCAGGGACAGGGACTGGGGCCAACGTCCTGACTTTC. As protein: CASSLAGTGTGANVLTF. Full variable domain (rest looked up from reference TRBV5-5 and TRBJ2-6): DAGVTQSPTHLIKTRGQQVTLRCSPISGHKSVSWYQQVLGQGPQFIFQYYEKEERGRGNFPDRFSARQFPNYSSELNVNALLLGDSALYLCASSLAGTGTGANVLTFGAGSRLTVL.